The rows below give T cell receptor beta chains drawn from one sample of a study of T-cell memory formation after mild COVID-19. MiXCR, run by TCRdb on the 5' RACE reads, gives a single entry per CDR3 protein. The sample shows hundreds of thousands of distinct CDR3 sequences, around 21% of them seen only once. The sequenced material came from PBMCs or a T cell subset sorted from them (not recorded which). The receptors stem from an adult woman who had mild COVID-19 (a few samples of this study predate the infection). Cell type and time point are not known. CDR3s include the opening cysteine and the closing phenylalanine or tryptophan. D genes are given only for firm matches. Where a row states a size, it is once, few, many or the class of an expanded clone; other rows omit it.

j_call v_call d_call clone_size cdr3_aa cdr3_nt
TRBJ2-7 TRBV20-1 . . CSAMRGSDPYEQYF TGCAGTGCCATGCGTGGCTCCGACCCCTACGAGCAGTACTTC
TRBJ2-7 TRBV5-6 TRBD2 few CASSWTSGGAFYEQYF TGTGCCAGCAGCTGGACTAGCGGGGGGGCCTTCTACGAGCAGTACTTC
TRBJ2-5 TRBV4-1 TRBD2 . CASSQELAGDGETQYF TGCGCCAGCAGCCAAGAGTTGGCGGGGGACGGCGAGACCCAGTACTTC
TRBJ1-4 TRBV20-1 . . CSGGGVKEKLFF TGCAGTGGTGGGGGAGTGAAAGAAAAACTGTTTTTT
TRBJ2-3 TRBV30 TRBD2 . CAWSRPGGASDTQYF TGTGCCTGGAGTCGCCCGGGGGGGGCCTCAGATACGCAGTATTTT
TRBJ1-3 TRBV18 . . CASSPRDKTGNTIYF TGTGCCAGCTCACCACGGGACAAGACTGGAAACACCATATATTTT
TRBJ1-2 TRBV6-5 . . CASSYSIVSHLGYTF TGTGCCAGCAGTTACTCGATAGTCAGTCACCTTGGCTACACCTTC
TRBJ1-3 TRBV15 . few CATSRAGTGNTIYF TGTGCCACCAGCAGAGCTGGGACTGGAAACACCATATATTTT
TRBJ2-1 TRBV24-1 TRBD1 . CATSDQGASYNEQFF TGTGCCACCAGTGACCAGGGGGCCTCCTACAATGAGCAGTTCTTC
TRBJ1-4 TRBV29-1 . . CSVADGGGKLFF TGCAGCGTTGCGGACGGTGGAGGAAAACTGTTTTTT
TRBJ1-1 TRBV13 . . CASSQDKEAFF TGTGCCAGCAGCCAGGACAAGGAAGCTTTCTTT
TRBJ2-3 TRBV7-6 TRBD2 few CASSSLVAGEPDTQYF TGTGCCAGCAGCTCCTTAGTAGCGGGGGAACCGGATACGCAGTATTTT
TRBJ2-3 TRBV7-6 . many CASSRLLASSTDTQYF TGTGCCAGCAGCCGCCTTTTGGCATCTAGCACAGATACGCAGTATTTT
TRBJ1-4 TRBV7-2 . few CASSSGAREKLFF TGTGCCAGCAGCTCCGGGGCGAGGGAAAAACTGTTTTTT
TRBJ1-2 TRBV7-9 . few CASSLRTASYGYTF TGTGCCAGCAGCTTACGGACGGCTTCTTATGGCTACACCTTC
TRBJ1-2 TRBV6-5 . . CASSSSVGGARGGYTF TGTGCCAGCAGTTCCTCAGTGGGGGGCGCTCGGGGCGGCTACACCTTC
TRBJ2-1 TRBV3-1 TRBD2 few CASSQDFGVAGLEQFF TGTGCCAGCAGCCAAGATTTCGGGGTAGCGGGGCTCGAGCAGTTCTTC
TRBJ2-2 TRBV7-2 . few CASSLSVSFANTGELFF TGTGCCAGCAGCTTATCCGTCAGTTTCGCGAACACCGGGGAGCTGTTTTTT
TRBJ2-1 TRBV3-1 TRBD1 few CASSPQGRTSYNEQFF TGTGCCAGCAGCCCACAGGGGCGTACCTCCTACAATGAGCAGTTCTTC
TRBJ2-1 TRBV14 TRBD2 . CASSRGPGRANEQFF TGTGCCAGCAGCCGGGGACCGGGGAGGGCCAATGAGCAGTTCTTC
TRBJ2-1 TRBV9 TRBD2 few CASSVAGASGSLMDQFF TGTGCCAGCAGCGTAGCTGGCGCTAGCGGGAGCCTCATGGACCAGTTCTTC
TRBJ2-7 TRBV19 . many CASSPGPNYEQYF TGTGCCAGTAGTCCTGGGCCAAACTACGAGCAGTACTTC
TRBJ1-4 TRBV24-1 . . CATTSGRPNEKLFF TGTGCCACCACTTCGGGGCGTCCTAATGAAAAACTGTTTTTT
TRBJ1-2 TRBV5-4 TRBD1 . CASSAIGTGYGYTF TGTGCCAGCAGCGCCATCGGGACAGGGTATGGCTACACCTTC
TRBJ2-5 TRBV25-1 . few CASSEGDGQETQYF TGTGCCAGCAGTGAAGGGGACGGCCAAGAGACCCAGTACTTC
TRBJ2-1 TRBV4-3 . few CASSDLSMGYNEQFF TGCGCCAGCAGCGACCTATCCATGGGTTACAATGAGCAGTTCTTC
TRBJ1-5 TRBV12-3/TRBV12-4 . few CASSPDGGFNQPQHF TGTGCCAGCAGTCCAGACGGGGGTTTCAATCAGCCCCAGCATTTT
TRBJ2-2 TRBV3-1 TRBD2 . CASRPQRGSTGELFF TGTGCCAGCAGACCTCAGCGGGGAAGCACCGGGGAGCTGTTTTTT
TRBJ2-3 TRBV12-3/TRBV12-4 . . CASSLGSETDTQYF TGTGCCAGCAGTTTAGGCAGTGAGACAGATACGCAGTATTTT
TRBJ2-5 TRBV12-5 TRBD2 . CASGLMQSASGGETQYF TGTGCTAGTGGTTTGATGCAGTCCGCCTCGGGGGGAGAGACCCAGTACTTC
TRBJ1-1 TRBV20-1 . . CSADPRTVDTEAFF TGCAGTGCCGACCCCAGGACCGTGGACACTGAAGCTTTCTTT
TRBJ1-2 TRBV20-1 TRBD1 few CSARGQGQNYGYTF TGCAGTGCCCGGGGACAGGGACAAAACTATGGCTACACCTTC
TRBJ2-3 TRBV7-9 . few CASSVGRWGHNTDPQYF TGTGCCAGCAGCGTTGGCCGTTGGGGACACAACACAGATCCGCAGTATTTT
TRBJ1-2 TRBV30 . . CAWSVLWQYYGYTF TGTGCCTGGAGTGTACTGTGGCAGTACTATGGCTACACCTTC
TRBJ1-5 TRBV29-1 . . CSVGEGRDQPQHF TGCAGCGTTGGCGAGGGGAGAGATCAGCCCCAGCATTTT
TRBJ2-7 TRBV7-2 TRBD1 . CASRPNRGRNEQYF TGTGCCAGCAGACCCAACAGGGGCAGGAACGAGCAGTACTTC
TRBJ2-1 TRBV20-1 TRBD2 medium-sized CSARESGRGNEQFF TGCAGTGCTAGAGAAAGCGGGAGGGGAAATGAGCAGTTCTTC
TRBJ2-5 TRBV7-7 TRBD2 . CASSGLAGTQYF TGTGCCAGCAGCGGACTAGCCGGGACCCAGTACTTC
TRBJ1-2 TRBV5-6 . . CASSLGTRGYGYTF TGTGCCAGCAGCTTGGGGACCCGCGGCTATGGCTACACCTTC
TRBJ1-1 TRBV5-8 . few CASSLVTLAGEHTEAFF TGTGCCAGCAGCTTGGTAACCTTGGCGGGTGAGCACACTGAAGCTTTCTTT
TRBJ2-7 TRBV2 . . CASSEYVGPNYEQYF TGTGCCAGCAGTGAATATGTGGGTCCCAACTACGAGCAGTACTTC